The present TCR beta chain was sequenced within a study of T cell changes during pregnancy in multiple sclerosis. This CDR3 has 13 residues. CDR1 and CDR2 from the germline V gene are SGHNT and YYREEE (reference sequence). Trimming left V 3 bases short and J 0 bases short, with 4 bases between. Assay used: immunoSEQ multiplex PCR; TCRdb lists only in-frame clones, some missing. The sample consists of 73,000 or so clones, around 90% of them appearing once. This TCR came from a female donor with multiple sclerosis, enrolled in a pregnancy study. The sequencing here drew on peripheral blood, taken in the second trimester of pregnancy. V gene TRBV5-4 combines with J gene TRBJ1-3, with D unresolved. CDR3 in DNA: TGTGCCAGCAGCTCCCTCTCTGGAAACACCATATATTTT. Translating it yields CASSSLSGNTIYF.